The T cell receptor (beta chain) described here comes from a study of blood T cell repertoires in COVID-19. The protocol was immunoSEQ multiplex PCR, while the TCRdb copy is restricted to in-frame clones and leaves out a portion. Here the sample spans 60,000 to 85,000 clones, roughly 84% being singletons. The J segment lost 8 bases and the V segment lost 6 bases, leaving 7 bases of the junction unmatched. CDR3 length: 13 residues. The sequenced material came from peripheral blood. V is TRBV12-3 or TRBV12-4 and J is TRBJ1-2; TRBD1 matches 9 bases. The TCR sequence derives from a man older than 75 with acute or convalescent COVID-19. The CDR3, as DNA: TGTGCCAGCAGGCCGGGACAGGGCAGGGGCTACACCTTC. It codes for CASRPGQGRGYTF.